Listed here are 20 T cell receptor beta chains from one sample, sequenced in a study of T cell responses to AZD1222 COVID-19 vaccine. Profiled with immunoSEQ multiplex PCR; TCRdb holds only in-frame clones, not every one. The sample includes under 150,000 clones, 75% to 90% of them seen just once. The input for sequencing was peripheral blood, taken on day 0 of MenACWY control vaccination. These receptors were taken from an adult in good health.

In DNA form, the CDR3 reads TGTGCCAGCATCGGACGCTCCTATGGCTACACCTTC. Amino acid sequence: CASIGRSYGYTF. The chain recombines TRBV27 with TRBJ1-2; no clear D gene. V was cut by 7 bases and J by 4 bases, with 10 bases left in between. Germline assignment: CDR1 MNHEY and CDR2 SMNVEV (reference sequence). The CDR3 runs 12 residues.

The V call is TRBV14, the J call TRBJ2-7; 9 bases match TRBD2. Germline loops: CDR1 SGHDN, CDR2 FVKESK. CDR3 length equals 15 residues. V gave up 4 bases and J gave up 5 bases; unmatched junction bases: 9. The CDR3 bases are TGTGCCAGCAGCCCCGGGACTAGCATTTTCAACGAGCAGTACTTC. As protein: CASSPGTSIFNEQYF. Together with reference TRBV14 and TRBJ2-7, the CDR3 gives the full variable domain: EAGVTQFPSHSVIEKGQTVTLRCDPISGHDNLYWYRRVMGKEIKFLLHFVKESKQDESGMPNNRFLAERTGGTYSTLKVQPAELEDSGVYFCASSPGTSIFNEQYFGPGTRLTVT.

This clone has just one count. The genes are TRBV12-3 or TRBV12-4 and TRBJ1-5; TRBD1 matches 8 bases. The CDR3 length is 13 residues. J gave up 5 bases and V 3 bases, and 0 bases lay outside the gene matches. The CDR3 loop is CASSLTGDQPQHF. The CDR3, as DNA: TGTGCCAGCAGTTTGACAGGGGATCAGCCCCAGCATTTT.

This sequence joins TRBV5-4 and TRBJ1-2, with TRBD1 identical over 8 bases. This CDR3 is 14 amino acids long. Losses at the gene ends were 4 bases for V and 6 bases for J; bases not matched to a gene: 8. CDR1 and CDR2 from the germline V gene are SGHNT and YYREEE (reference sequence). This CDR3 is CASSRTGLDDGYTF. The DNA of the CDR3 is TGTGCCAGCAGCCGGACAGGGTTGGACGATGGCTACACCTTC.

The chain uses TRBV3-1 (or the pseudogene TRBV3-2) and TRBJ2-1, with TRBD1 identical over 8 bases. Germline assignment: CDR1 LGHDT and CDR2 YNNKEL (reference sequence). This CDR3 region has 15 residues. After removal of 1 base from V and 8 bases from J, the junction contained 7 bases not matched to a gene. The CDR3 spells CASSQGYPGGYEQFF. DNA of the CDR3: TGTGCCAGCAGCCAAGGATATCCAGGGGGCTATGAGCAGTTCTTC.

The J gene is TRBJ2-2, the V gene TRBV3-1 (or the pseudogene TRBV3-2); D gene ambiguous. Looked up from germline, CDR1 is LGHDT and CDR2 is YNNKEL (reference sequence). Between the trimmed V and J ends, which lost 1 base and 2 bases, there was a span of 8 bases. This CDR3 has 15 amino acids. CDR3: CASSQGLENTGELFF. The DNA of the CDR3 is TGTGCCAGCAGCCAAGGTTTAGAAAACACCGGGGAGCTGTTTTTT.

The chain's CDR3 is CARPETANQPQHF. Here the CDR3 DNA reads TGTGCCAGGCCCGAGACGGCCAATCAGCCCCAGCATTTT. The rearrangement links TRBV28 to TRBJ1-5, with D uncertain. This CDR3 is built from 13 residues. The V end was cut by 9 bases, the J end by 3 bases, with 12 bases between. The germline V gene encodes CDR1 MDHEN and CDR2 SYDVKM.

V gene TRBV7-9 combines with J gene TRBJ2-2; D uncertain. The ends were cut back, 5 bases at V and 2 bases at J, with 6 bases in the middle. CDR3 length: 13 residues. Per germline, CDR1 SEHNR and CDR2 FQNEAQ (reference sequence). CDR3 DNA sequence: TGTGCCAGCAGCCCGTATAACACCGGGGAGCTGTTTTTT. Translating it yields CASSPYNTGELFF.

The chain is built from TRBV29-1 and TRBJ2-5; 14 bases match TRBD2. V was pared by 6 bases and J by 5 bases, with 11 bases of the junction left unmatched. CDR1 SQVTM and CDR2 ANQGSEA come from the germline V gene. This CDR3 has 16 amino acids. The CDR3: CSVAGTSGRGRETQYF. The DNA for the CDR3 is TGCAGCGTAGCCGGGACTAGCGGGAGAGGTCGGGAGACCCAGTACTTC.

The chain has TRBV12-3 or TRBV12-4 and TRBJ2-1, with D possibly being TRBD2 (6 bases). V dropped 7 bases and J dropped 6 bases, with 13 bases sitting between them. This CDR3 has 13 amino acids. The CDR3 DNA follows: TGTGCCAGCACCCTAGCGTTTGGCAATGAGCAGTTCTTC. Protein: CASTLAFGNEQFF.

This chain uses TRBV4-1 with TRBJ2-7; TRBD2 agrees at 7 bases. Looked up from germline, CDR1 is MGHRA and CDR2 is YSYEKL. This CDR3 is 15 amino acids long. Unmatched junction bases numbered 9, after V lost 4 bases and J lost 3 bases. CDR3: CASSLKDQRGYEQYF. CDR3 bases: TGCGCCAGCAGCCTCAAGGACCAGCGGGGCTACGAGCAGTACTTC.

The chain has TRBV13 and TRBJ1-6; 7 nucleotides align to TRBD1. Germline CDR1 and CDR2: PRHDT and FYEKMQ (reference sequence). Trimming cost V 2 bases and J 7 bases; bases outside gene matches: 5. This CDR3 has 15 residues. The CDR3 loop is CASSLWQGGNSPLHF. The CDR3 DNA is TGTGCCAGCAGCTTATGGCAGGGGGGAAATTCACCCCTCCACTTT.

V usage is TRBV11-2 and J usage is TRBJ1-2, with D maybe TRBD1 (6 bases). Germline CDR1 is SGHAT and CDR2 is FQNNGV. The CDR3 sequence is 18 residues long. The germline V and J ends were trimmed by 2 bases and 0 bases, with 19 bases remaining between them. The CDR3 region is CASSLMGAGGLSNYGYTF. The CDR3 region has the DNA TGTGCCAGCAGCTTAATGGGGGCAGGAGGCCTCTCTAACTATGGCTACACCTTC.

The chain uses TRBV3-1 (or the pseudogene TRBV3-2) and TRBJ2-7, with 8 positions matching TRBD2. The CDR3 loop spans 14 amino acids. The ends lost 5 bases at V and 7 bases at J; junction bases unmatched: 10. In germline, CDR1 is LGHDT, CDR2 YNNKEL (reference sequence). For the CDR3, the DNA is TGTGCCAGCAGCTCCTCCGGGACGGGAGGGGAGCAGTACTTC. Amino acids: CASSSSGTGGEQYF.

V is TRBV6-4 and J is TRBJ2-7; D perhaps matches TRBD1 (6 bases). V lost 1 base and J 3 bases, leaving 10 bases between the germline ends. This CDR3 comprises 14 residues. Germline CDR1 MRHNA, CDR2 SNTAGT. CDR3 nucleotides: TGTGCCAGCAGTGACTTGGACAGATTCTACGAGCAGTACTTC. It codes for CASSDLDRFYEQYF.

This chain links TRBV9 with TRBJ1-1; D gene uncertain. The V gene's germline CDR1 is SGDLS and CDR2 YYNGEE. V was pared by 0 bases and J by 7 bases, with 7 bases between. This CDR3 is 12 amino acids long. The CDR3 spells CASSVGGIEAFF. CDR3 sequence (DNA): TGTGCCAGCAGCGTAGGAGGGATTGAAGCTTTCTTT.

The V gene is TRBV7-3, the J gene TRBJ2-1; 7 bases align to TRBD2. The CDR3 covers 15 residues. Germline lookup yields CDR1 SGHTA and CDR2 FQGTGA. V was pared by 5 bases and J by 6 bases, with 10 bases of the junction left unmatched. In nucleotides, the CDR3 is TGTGCCAGCAGCCGCAGCGGGACCCCCCGCAATGAGCAGTTCTTC. It yields the protein CASSRSGTPRNEQFF.

The chain employs TRBV4-3 and TRBJ2-7; 7 nucleotides match TRBD1. The CDR3 consists of 16 residues. The V segment lost 3 bases and the J segment 2 bases; nucleotides outside the gene matches: 10. The germline CDR1 and CDR2 sequences are LGHNA and YSLEER. CDR3 sequence: CASSQTIGQGAYEQYF. Written as DNA, the CDR3 is TGCGCCAGCAGCCAGACGATTGGGCAGGGGGCCTACGAGCAGTACTTC.

The chain recombines TRBV29-1 with TRBJ1-1; 9 bases are a match to TRBD1. Germline V gene data show CDR1 as SQVTM and CDR2 as ANQGSEA. The CDR3 extends over 13 amino acids. The junction had 6 bases not matched to a gene; V was cut back by 5 bases and J by 5 bases. The CDR3 DNA is TGCAGCGTTCACACAGGGGGCAGGACTGAAGCTTTCTTT. Encoded protein: CSVHTGGRTEAFF.

The chain couples TRBV5-1 to TRBJ1-1; unclear D gene. V lost 0 bases and J 0 bases, leaving 6 bases between the germline ends. Germline CDR1 is SGHRS and CDR2 is YFSETQ. CDR3 length: 14 residues. CDR3 DNA sequence: TGCGCCAGCAGCTTGGACAGTATGAACACTGAAGCTTTCTTT. It is translated as CASSLDSMNTEAFF.